What follows describes a single T cell receptor (beta chain). V was cut by 4 bases and J by 8 bases, with 14 bases left in between. Germline V gives CDR1 ENHRY, CDR2 SYGVKD. This CDR3 has 13 amino acids. Exposed participants encountered a COVID-19 case during the 2 weeks preceding study entry. These data come from a study of blood T cell repertoires in COVID-19. Study information: The United States, Italy and Spain provided the acute and convalescent COVID-19 samples. PBMCs, B-cell-depleted T cells, or T cells provided the cDNA or gDNA that made up the material.

Only in-frame clones appear in the TCRdb table, and some are missing; sequencing was by immunoSEQ multiplex PCR. The table records around 400,000 clones, 80% to 95% of them present only once. Sequences were obtained from PBMCs or T cells enriched from blood (not recorded which). The chain is built from TRBV10-3 and TRBJ1-2, with D unresolved. The receptor was derived from a middle-aged woman who had been exposed to COVID-19. DNA of the CDR3: TGTGCCATCAGTGGGGCCCTTGAGAGAGGCTACACCTTC. Protein sequence: CAISGALERGYTF.